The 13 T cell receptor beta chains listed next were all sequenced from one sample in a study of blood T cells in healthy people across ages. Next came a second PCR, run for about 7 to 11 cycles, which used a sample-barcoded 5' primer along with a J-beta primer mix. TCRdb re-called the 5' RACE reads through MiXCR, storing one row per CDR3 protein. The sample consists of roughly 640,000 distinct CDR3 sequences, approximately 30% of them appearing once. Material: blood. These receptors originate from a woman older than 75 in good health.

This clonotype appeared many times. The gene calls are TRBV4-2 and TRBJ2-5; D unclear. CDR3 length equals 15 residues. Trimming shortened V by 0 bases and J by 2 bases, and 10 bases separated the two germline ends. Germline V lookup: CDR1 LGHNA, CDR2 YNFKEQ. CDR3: CASSQEVNSQETQYF. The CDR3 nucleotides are TGTGCCAGCAGCCAAGAGGTGAATTCTCAAGAGACCCAGTACTTC.

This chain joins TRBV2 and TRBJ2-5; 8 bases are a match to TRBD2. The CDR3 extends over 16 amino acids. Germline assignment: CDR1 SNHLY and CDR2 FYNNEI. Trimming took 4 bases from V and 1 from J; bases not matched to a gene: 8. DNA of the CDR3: TGTGCCAGCAGTGGAAGGAGGGCGGGGGGCCAAGAGACCCAGTACTTC. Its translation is CASSGRRAGGQETQYF.

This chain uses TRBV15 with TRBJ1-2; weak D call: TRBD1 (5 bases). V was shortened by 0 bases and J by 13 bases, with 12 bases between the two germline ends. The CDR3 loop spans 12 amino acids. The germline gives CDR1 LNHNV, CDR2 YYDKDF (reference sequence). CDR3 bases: TGTGCCACCAGCAGAGATTTCGCAGGGAGCACCTTC. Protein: CATSRDFAGSTF.

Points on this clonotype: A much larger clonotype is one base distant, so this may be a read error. The CDR3 DNA is TGTGCCACCAGCAGCTCCCGGGACTGGGATAATGAGCAGTTCTTC. Protein sequence: CATSSSRDWDNEQFF. This sequence joins TRBV15 and TRBJ2-1; possibly TRBD2 for D (6 bases). Looked up from germline, CDR1 is LNHNV and CDR2 is YYDKDF (reference sequence). V lost 3 bases and J 7 bases, leaving 16 bases between the germline ends. This CDR3 is 15 amino acids long.

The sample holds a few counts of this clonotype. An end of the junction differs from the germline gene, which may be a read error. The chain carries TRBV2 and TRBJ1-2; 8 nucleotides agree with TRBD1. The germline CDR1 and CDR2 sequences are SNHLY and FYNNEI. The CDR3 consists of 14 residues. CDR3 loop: CASRDRVGGYDYTF. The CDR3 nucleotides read TGTGCCAGCAGGGACAGGGTAGGGGGCTATGACTACACCTTC.

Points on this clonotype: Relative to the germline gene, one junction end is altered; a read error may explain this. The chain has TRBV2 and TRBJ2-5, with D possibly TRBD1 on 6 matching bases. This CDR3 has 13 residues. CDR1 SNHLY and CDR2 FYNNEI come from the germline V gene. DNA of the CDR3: TGTGCCGGCAGTGGGGGCGCCCAAGAGACCCAGTACTTC. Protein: CAGSGGAQETQYF.

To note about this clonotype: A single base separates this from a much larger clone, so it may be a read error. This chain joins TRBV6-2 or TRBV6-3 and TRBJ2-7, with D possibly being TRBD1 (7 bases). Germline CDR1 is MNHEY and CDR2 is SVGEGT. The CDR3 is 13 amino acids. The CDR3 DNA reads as TGTGCCAGCCTAGGAGGGGGCTCCTGCGAGCAGTACTTC. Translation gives CASLGGGSCEQYF.

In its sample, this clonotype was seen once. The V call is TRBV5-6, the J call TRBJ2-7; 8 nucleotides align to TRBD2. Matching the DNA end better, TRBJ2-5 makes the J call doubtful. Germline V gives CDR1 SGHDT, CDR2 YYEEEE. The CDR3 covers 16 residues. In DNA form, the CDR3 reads TGTGCCAGCAGCTTGAACGGGGGGGTTTTACAAGAGACCCAGTACTTC. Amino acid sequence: CASSLNGGVLQETQYF.

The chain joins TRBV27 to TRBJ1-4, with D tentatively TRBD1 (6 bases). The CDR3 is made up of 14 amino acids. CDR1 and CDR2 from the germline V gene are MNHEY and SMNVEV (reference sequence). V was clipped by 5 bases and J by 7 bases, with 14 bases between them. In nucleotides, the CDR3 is TGTGCCAGCAGTCCCCCAGGGGTTGCTGAAAAACTGTTTTTT. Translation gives CASSPPGVAEKLFF. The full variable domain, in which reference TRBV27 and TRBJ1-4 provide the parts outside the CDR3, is EAQVTQNPRYLITVTGKKLTVTCSQNMNHEYMSWYRQDPGLGLRQIYYSMNVEVTDKGDVPEGYKVSRKEKRNFPLILESPSPNQTSLYFCASSPPGVAEKLFFGSGTQLSVL.

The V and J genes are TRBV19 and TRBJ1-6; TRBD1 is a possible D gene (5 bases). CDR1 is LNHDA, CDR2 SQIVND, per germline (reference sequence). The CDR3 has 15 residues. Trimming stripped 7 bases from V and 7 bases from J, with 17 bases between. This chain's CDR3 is CASTMRGPFNSPLHF. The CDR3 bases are TGTGCCAGTACTATGAGGGGACCGTTCAATTCACCCCTCCACTTT.

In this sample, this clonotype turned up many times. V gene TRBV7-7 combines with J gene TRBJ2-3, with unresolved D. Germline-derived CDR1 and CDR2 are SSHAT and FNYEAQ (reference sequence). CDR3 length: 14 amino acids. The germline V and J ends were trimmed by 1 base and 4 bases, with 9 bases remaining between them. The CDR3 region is CASSLDPAADTQYF. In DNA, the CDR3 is TGTGCCAGCAGCTTAGACCCCGCGGCAGATACGCAGTATTTT.

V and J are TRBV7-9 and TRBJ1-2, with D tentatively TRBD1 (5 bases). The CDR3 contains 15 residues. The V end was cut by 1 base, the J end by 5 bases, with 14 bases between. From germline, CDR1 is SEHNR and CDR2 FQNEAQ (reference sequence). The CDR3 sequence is CASSLGMRGSYGYTF. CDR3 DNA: TGTGCCAGCAGCTTAGGGATGCGGGGGTCGTATGGCTACACCTTC. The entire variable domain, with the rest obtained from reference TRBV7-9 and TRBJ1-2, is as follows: DTGVSQNPRHKITKRGQNVTFRCDPISEHNRLYWYRQTLGQGPEFLTYFQNEAQLEKSRLLSDRFSAERPKGSFSTLEIQRTEQGDSAMYLCASSLGMRGSYGYTFGSGTRLTVV.

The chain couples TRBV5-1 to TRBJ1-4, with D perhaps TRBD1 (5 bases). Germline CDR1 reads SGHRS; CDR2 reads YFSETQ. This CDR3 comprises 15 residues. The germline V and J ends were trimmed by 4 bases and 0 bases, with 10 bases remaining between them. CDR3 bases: TGCGCCAGCAGCCGGGACCTTCCAACTAATGAAAAACTGTTTTTT. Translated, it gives CASSRDLPTNEKLFF.